One and the same sample provided the 29 T cell receptor beta chains below, sequenced in a study of CD8+ T cells in alopecia areata. cDNA reverse transcribed from extracted RNA served as the sequencing template. The protocol was immunoSEQ multiplex PCR, while the TCRdb copy is restricted to in-frame clones and leaves out a portion. This table holds around 190,000 clones, approximately 57% found once. Stated treatment: oral pan-JAK inhibitor, 5-10 mg twice daily. This material consisted of CD4+ T cells sorted from blood, taken at week 24, from a patient treated with tofacitinib. The receptors originated from a human donor with alopecia areata.

There are a few counts of this clone. At one boundary the junction diverges from the germline segment, which might be a read error. The V call is TRBV7-2, the J call TRBJ2-1; possibly TRBD1 or TRBD2 for D (6 bases each). CDR3 size: 13 residues. Germline V gene lookup returns CDR1 SGHTA and CDR2 FQGNSA. The CDR3: CASSQIDPRRGLF. CDR3 in DNA: TGTGCCAGCAGTCAGATAGACCCACGTCGGGGGCTCTTC.

V and J are TRBV29-1 and TRBJ2-3, with D uncertain. V lost 6 bases and J 0 bases, leaving 13 bases between the germline ends. The CDR3 spans 14 residues. Per germline, CDR1 SQVTM and CDR2 ANQGSEA. CDR3 in amino acids: CSVRTRLSTDTQYF. In nucleotides, the CDR3 is TGCAGCGTGAGAACGCGCCTCAGCACAGATACGCAGTATTTT.

This clone was seen more than once but under ten times. The rearrangement links TRBV6-6 to TRBJ2-2; tentative D call: TRBD1 (5 bases). In germline, CDR1 is MNHNY, CDR2 SVGAGI (reference sequence). V lost 0 bases to trimming and J lost 5 bases, with 10 bases between them. The CDR3 consists of 15 residues. The CDR3 bases are TGTGCCAGCAGTTACTCCACGGACAAGACCGGGGAGCTGTTTTTT. Its translation: CASSYSTDKTGELFF.

The V gene is TRBV7-2, the J gene TRBJ2-2; TRBD1 matches at 7 bases. Germline trimming cut 5 bases from V and 4 bases from J; bases unmatched to any gene: 4. This CDR3 spans 14 amino acids. Germline V lookup: CDR1 SGHTA, CDR2 FQGNSA. For the CDR3, the DNA is TGTGCCAGCAGCCGACAGGGACCCACCGGGGAGCTGTTTTTT. The encoded protein is CASSRQGPTGELFF.

This clone appeared a few times. The chain carries TRBV5-1 and TRBJ2-7; 9 bases line up with TRBD1. CDR1 and CDR2 (germline): SGHRS, YFSETQ. V shed 4 bases, J shed 2 bases, and the junction held 4 bases outside the gene matches. This CDR3 region has 14 residues. The CDR3, as DNA: TGCGCCAGCAGCCAGGGACAGGGCCCCTACGAGCAGTACTTC. This sequence encodes CASSQGQGPYEQYF.

This chain uses TRBV30 with TRBJ1-6, with a weak D call TRBD1 (6 bases). The germline V gene encodes CDR1 GTSNPN and CDR2 SVGIG (reference sequence). The CDR3 is 15 residues long. Trimming took off 0 bases at V and 7 bases at J, with 13 bases between the two ends. The DNA of the CDR3 is TGTGCCTGGAGTGTTGATGGAGGGGGGAATTCACCCCTCCACTTT. It yields the protein CAWSVDGGGNSPLHF.

The chain combines TRBV28 with TRBJ2-7; D could derive from TRBD1 or TRBD2 (6 bases each). This CDR3 has 15 residues. V lost 7 bases to trimming and J lost 0 bases, with 16 bases between them. Germline values: CDR1 MDHEN, CDR2 SYDVKM. CDR3 in DNA: TGTGCCAGCACCCCCTGGGGGGCGAGCTCCTACGAGCAGTACTTC. Its protein product is CASTPWGASSYEQYF.

In its sample, this clone was seen a few times. Distinct nucleotide sequences in the sample also encode this CDR3. The chain joins TRBV29-1 to TRBJ2-5; no reliable D call. Trimming pared 4 bases from V and 4 bases from J, leaving 4 bases between. CDR3 length: 10 residues. Germline loops: CDR1 SQVTM, CDR2 ANQGSEA. The CDR3, as DNA: TGCAGCGTTGGCGGAGAGACCCAGTACTTC. It yields the protein CSVGGETQYF.

This chain connects TRBV9 to TRBJ1-5, with TRBD1 matching over 7 bases. J was trimmed by 4 bases and V by 3 bases; bases with no gene match: 4. CDR1 is SGDLS, CDR2 YYNGEE, per germline. This CDR3 region has 14 residues. This chain's CDR3 is CASSGQGGNQPQHF. The CDR3 nucleotides are TGTGCCAGCAGCGGACAGGGAGGGAATCAGCCCCAGCATTTT.

In its sample, this clone was seen a few times. The chain uses TRBV5-4 and TRBJ2-1; D not resolved. This CDR3 has 11 amino acids. V lost 0 bases and J 7 bases, leaving 2 bases between the germline ends. CDR1 is SGHNT, CDR2 YYREEE, per germline (reference sequence). CDR3 region: CASSLGNEQFF. The CDR3 DNA is TGTGCCAGCAGCTTGGGGAATGAGCAGTTCTTC.

The chain links TRBV7-9 to TRBJ1-2, with no clear D. CDR1 and CDR2 (germline): SEHNR, FQNEAQ (reference sequence). This CDR3 spans 15 amino acids. V was clipped by 5 bases and J by 4 bases, with 17 bases between them. CDR3 in DNA: TGTGCCAGCAGCCCTACCCGACTGGAGGGCTATGGCTACACCTTC. Translation gives CASSPTRLEGYGYTF.

The gene calls are TRBV11-2 and TRBJ1-1; D remains ambiguous. The CDR3 totals 13 residues. The germline V and J ends were trimmed by 1 base and 1 base, with 4 bases remaining between them. The V gene's germline CDR1 is SGHAT and CDR2 FQNNGV. The CDR3 reads CASSLVANTEAFF. DNA for the CDR3: TGTGCCAGCAGCTTAGTAGCGAACACTGAAGCTTTCTTT.

This chain joins TRBV2 and TRBJ1-4; D call uncertain. The CDR3 runs 13 residues. CDR1 SNHLY and CDR2 FYNNEI come from the germline V gene. Trimming removed 4 bases from V and 10 bases from J, with 13 bases in between. The CDR3 region is CASSGQEAGKLFF. The CDR3 DNA reads TGTGCCAGCAGTGGCCAGGAGGCGGGAAAACTGTTTTTT.

This chain uses TRBV5-1 with TRBJ1-1; D unclear. CDR1 SGHRS and CDR2 YFSETQ come from the germline V gene. V lost 4 bases to trimming and J lost 1 base, with 14 bases between them. The CDR3 consists of 15 residues. CDR3 nucleotide sequence: TGCGCCAGCAGCCCTCAGGTCCGGGGGAACACTGAAGCTTTCTTT. Translation: CASSPQVRGNTEAFF.

The J gene is TRBJ2-7, the V gene TRBV9; no firm D call. This CDR3 has 14 amino acids. The germline gives CDR1 SGDLS, CDR2 YYNGEE. V was pared by 2 bases and J by 0 bases, with 9 bases between. Here the CDR3 reads CASSVGSSSYEQYF. CDR3 sequence (DNA): TGTGCCAGCAGCGTGGGCTCTAGCTCCTACGAGCAGTACTTC.

CDR3 sequence (DNA): TGTGCCACCAGCAGAGATGGGACAGATACGCAGTATTTT. It yields the protein CATSRDGTDTQYF. The chain has TRBV15 and TRBJ2-3; D ambiguous. CDR1 and CDR2 from the germline V gene are LNHNV and YYDKDF (reference sequence). The CDR3 has 13 residues. V shed 0 bases and J shed 3 bases, with 4 bases lying between them. The full variable domain, in which reference TRBV15 and TRBJ2-3 provide the parts outside the CDR3, is DAMVIQNPRYQVTQFGKPVTLSCSQTLNHNVMYWYQQKSSQAPKLLFHYYDKDFNNEADTPDNFQSRRPNTSFCFLDIRSPGLGDTAMYLCATSRDGTDTQYFGPGTRLTVL.

The J gene is TRBJ1-1, the V gene TRBV30; 10 nucleotides line up with TRBD1. CDR3 length: 16 amino acids. J gave up 8 bases and V 4 bases, and 16 bases lay outside the gene matches. Germline V gene data show CDR1 as GTSNPN and CDR2 as SVGIG (reference sequence). CDR3 in DNA: TGTGCCTGGACCCCTTGGGACAGGGGAGGTACCACCGAAGCTTTCTTT. It yields the protein CAWTPWDRGGTTEAFF.

The chain uses TRBV27 and TRBJ1-2, with TRBD1 matching over 7 bases. V shed 5 bases, J shed 4 bases, and the junction held 4 bases outside the gene matches. Looked up from germline, CDR1 is MNHEY and CDR2 is SMNVEV (reference sequence). This CDR3 spans 13 amino acids. The CDR3 reads CASSPTGVYGYTF. In DNA, the CDR3 is TGTGCCAGCAGTCCAACAGGGGTCTATGGCTACACCTTC.

This clone came up a few times. The chain links TRBV29-1 to TRBJ1-1; 9 bases line up with TRBD1. Germline V gives CDR1 SQVTM, CDR2 ANQGSEA. The CDR3 totals 14 residues. After removal of 6 bases from V and 6 bases from J, the junction contained 11 bases not matched to a gene. The CDR3 loop is CSVDTGGLLAEAFF. CDR3 in DNA: TGCAGCGTAGATACAGGGGGCTTACTGGCTGAAGCTTTCTTT.

This clone showed up just a few times. The chain recombines TRBV5-4 with TRBJ1-4; D is unresolved. This CDR3 has 13 amino acids. Germline V gives CDR1 SGHNT, CDR2 YYREEE (reference sequence). V gave up 4 bases and J gave up 5 bases, with 9 bases separating them. The CDR3 is CASSKVDNEKLFF. The CDR3 DNA is TGTGCCAGCAGCAAAGTAGACAATGAAAAACTGTTTTTT.

The J gene is TRBJ2-7, the V gene TRBV11-2; weak D call: TRBD1 (6 bases). Looked up from germline, CDR1 is SGHAT and CDR2 is FQNNGV. V was shortened by 2 bases and J by 4 bases, with 6 bases between the two germline ends. CDR3 size: 12 residues. CDR3 in amino acids: CASSLQGYEQYF. The CDR3 DNA follows: TGTGCCAGCAGCTTACAGGGGTACGAGCAGTACTTC.

A note on this clone: Different DNA sequences within this sample yield the same CDR3. This sequence joins TRBV4-3 and TRBJ1-1, with TRBD1 as a possible D gene (5 bases). With 0 bases removed from V and 1 base from J, the gap between germline ends came to 9 bases. Germline V CDR1 and CDR2: LGHNA, YSLEER. CDR3 length: 15 residues. CDR3 sequence: CASSQESGRNTEAFF. The DNA for the CDR3 is TGCGCCAGCAGCCAAGAATCGGGACGGAACACTGAAGCTTTCTTT.

The gene calls are TRBV5-1 and TRBJ1-1; weak D call: TRBD1 (5 bases). The V end was cut by 0 bases, the J end by 6 bases, with 12 bases between. The CDR3 loop spans 14 amino acids. Germline assignment: CDR1 SGHRS and CDR2 YFSETQ. The CDR3 DNA sequence: TGCGCCAGCAGCTTGGATTCCGGGGCCCCTGAAGCTTTCTTT. Protein product: CASSLDSGAPEAFF.

The rearrangement joins TRBV9 to TRBJ2-7, with unresolved D. V was cut by 0 bases and J by 6 bases, with 31 bases left in between. CDR1 is SGDLS, CDR2 YYNGEE, per germline. CDR3 length: 20 residues. CDR3 nucleotides: TGTGCCAGCAGCGTAGATGTAGGGCTGGGAACCCTTAGGTCTGCTAGCGAGCAGTACTTC. This translates into CASSVDVGLGTLRSASEQYF.

The chain employs TRBV29-1 and TRBJ1-1; the D gene is possibly TRBD1 (6 bases). The CDR3 is made up of 13 amino acids. Germline V gene sequence: CDR1 SQVTM, CDR2 ANQGSEA. Trimming removed 6 bases at V and 1 base at J, with 12 bases between. The CDR3 loop reads CSVTAGQNTEAFF. The CDR3 bases are TGCAGCGTAACCGCGGGACAGAACACTGAAGCTTTCTTT. The full variable domain, rest sourced from reference TRBV29-1 and TRBJ1-1, is SAVISQKPSRDICQRGTSLTIQCQVDSQVTMMFWYRQQPGQSLTLIATANQGSEATYESGFVIDKFPISRPNLTFSTLTVSNMSPEDSSIYLCSVTAGQNTEAFFGQGTRLTVV.

The J gene is TRBJ2-7, the V gene TRBV30, with D hard to call. The V gene's germline CDR1 is GTSNPN and CDR2 SVGIG (reference sequence). The CDR3 is made up of 14 amino acids. V lost 0 bases to trimming and J lost 5 bases, with 14 bases between them. The chain's CDR3 is CAWSVGDLVHEQYF. The CDR3 DNA is TGTGCCTGGAGTGTTGGAGATCTGGTCCACGAGCAGTACTTC.

The V and J genes are TRBV2 and TRBJ2-3; TRBD2 might be the D (5 bases). The CDR3 runs 17 residues. The germline gives CDR1 SNHLY, CDR2 FYNNEI. Trimming took 7 bases from V and 5 from J, leaving 25 bases between them. The CDR3 protein is CASKVLSDGGRKDTQYF. The CDR3 DNA reads TGTGCCAGCAAAGTACTGTCGGACGGCGGGCGTAAAGATACGCAGTATTTT.

V gene TRBV7-2 combines with J gene TRBJ2-1; D is tentatively TRBD1 or TRBD2 (6 bases each). Per the germline V gene, CDR1 is SGHTA and CDR2 is FQGNSA. CDR3 length: 16 amino acids. Trimming pared 2 bases from V and 2 bases from J, leaving 13 bases between. CDR3 nucleotide sequence: TGTGCCAGCAGCTTACCCTCCCGGGGGCCCTACAATGAGCAGTTCTTC. It specifies CASSLPSRGPYNEQFF.

The sample holds many counts of this clone. J is TRBJ2-4 and V is TRBV4-1; D uncertain. In germline, CDR1 is MGHRA, CDR2 YSYEKL. The CDR3 extends over 12 amino acids. CDR3 amino acids: CALREMRNIQYF. The CDR3 DNA reads TGCGCGCTTAGGGAAATGAGAAACATTCAGTACTTC.